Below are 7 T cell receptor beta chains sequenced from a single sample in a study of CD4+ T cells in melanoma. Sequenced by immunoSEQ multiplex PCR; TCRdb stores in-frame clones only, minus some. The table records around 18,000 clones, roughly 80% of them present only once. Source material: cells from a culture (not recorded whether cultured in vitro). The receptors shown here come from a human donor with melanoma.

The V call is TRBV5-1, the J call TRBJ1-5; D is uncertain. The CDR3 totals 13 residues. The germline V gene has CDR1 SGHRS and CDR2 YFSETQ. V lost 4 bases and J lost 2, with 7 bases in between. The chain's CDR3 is CASSEGRNQPQHF. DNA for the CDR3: TGCGCCAGCAGCGAGGGCCGCAATCAGCCCCAGCATTTT.

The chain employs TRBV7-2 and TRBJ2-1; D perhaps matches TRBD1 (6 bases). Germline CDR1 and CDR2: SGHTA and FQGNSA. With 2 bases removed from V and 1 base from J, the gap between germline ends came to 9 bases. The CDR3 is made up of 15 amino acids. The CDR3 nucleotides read TGTGCCAGCAGCTTATTAGGGGGATCCTACAATGAGCAGTTCTTC. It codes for CASSLLGGSYNEQFF.

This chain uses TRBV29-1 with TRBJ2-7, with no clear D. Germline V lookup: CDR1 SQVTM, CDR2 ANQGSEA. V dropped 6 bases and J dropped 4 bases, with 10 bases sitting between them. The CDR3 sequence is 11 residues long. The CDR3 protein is CSVTVTYEQYF. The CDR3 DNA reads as TGCAGCGTCACAGTAACATACGAGCAGTACTTC.

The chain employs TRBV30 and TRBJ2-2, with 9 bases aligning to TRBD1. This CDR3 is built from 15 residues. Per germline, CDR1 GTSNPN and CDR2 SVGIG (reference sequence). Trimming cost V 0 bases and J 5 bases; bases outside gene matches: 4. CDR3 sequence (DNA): TGTGCCTGGAGTGTACAGGGGGCCGAAACCGGGGAGCTGTTTTTT. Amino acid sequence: CAWSVQGAETGELFF.

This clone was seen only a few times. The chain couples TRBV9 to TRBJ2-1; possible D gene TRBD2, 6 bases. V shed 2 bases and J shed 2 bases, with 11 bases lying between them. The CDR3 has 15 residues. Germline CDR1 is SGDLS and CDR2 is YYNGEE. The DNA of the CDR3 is TGTGCCAGCAGCGTTAGCGGAAATCCCTACAATGAGCAGTTCTTC. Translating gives CASSVSGNPYNEQFF.

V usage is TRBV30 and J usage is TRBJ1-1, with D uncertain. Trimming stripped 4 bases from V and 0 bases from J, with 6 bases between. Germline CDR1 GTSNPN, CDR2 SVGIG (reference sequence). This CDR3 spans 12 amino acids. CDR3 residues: CAWNRLNTEAFF. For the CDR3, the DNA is TGTGCCTGGAACCGCTTGAACACTGAAGCTTTCTTT.

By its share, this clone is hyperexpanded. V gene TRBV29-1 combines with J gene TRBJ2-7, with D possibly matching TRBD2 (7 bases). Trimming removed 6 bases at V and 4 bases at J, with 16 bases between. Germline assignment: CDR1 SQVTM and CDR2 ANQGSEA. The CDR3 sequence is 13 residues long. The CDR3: CSVIRGAGYEQYF. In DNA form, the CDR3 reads TGCAGCGTCATCCGGGGGGCCGGTTACGAGCAGTACTTC.